This T cell receptor beta chain derives from a study of cytomegalovirus exposure and HLA in healthy donors. Findings and limits, study-wide: TCR beta V- and J-gene trimming, according to a later analysis, was linked to a missense DCLRE1C variant.

Donors in the study were healthy people who gave bone marrow. This clone was detected a few times. No antigen is known for it. The V end lost 6 bases, the J end lost 0 bases, and 12 bases lay between the germline ends. This CDR3 spans 15 amino acids. CDR1 and CDR2 (germline): MNHNS, SASEGT. PCR primers comprised 60 Vbeta and 13 Jbeta primers. TCRdb keeps only in-frame clones here, not all; method: immunoSEQ multiplex PCR. The sample shows 100,000 to 150,000 clones, about 71% of them seen only once. The V and J genes are TRBV6-1 and TRBJ1-3; tentatively, D is TRBD1 (5 bases). Sequencing input: PBMCs. This clonotype was obtained from an older woman in good health and CMV-seropositive. CDR3 nucleotide sequence: TGTGCCAGCAGCCTACTGGGGGGCTCTGGAAACACCATATATTTT. Translated, it gives CASSLLGGSGNTIYF.